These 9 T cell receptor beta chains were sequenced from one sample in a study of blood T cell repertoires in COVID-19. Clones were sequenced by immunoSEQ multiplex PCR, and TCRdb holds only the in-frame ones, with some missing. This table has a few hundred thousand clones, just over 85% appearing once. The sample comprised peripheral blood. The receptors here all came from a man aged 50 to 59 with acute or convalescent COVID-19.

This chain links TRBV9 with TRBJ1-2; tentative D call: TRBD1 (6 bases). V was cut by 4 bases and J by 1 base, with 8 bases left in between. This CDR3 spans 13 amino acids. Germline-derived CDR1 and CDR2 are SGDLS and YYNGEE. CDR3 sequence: CASSPDSNYGYTF. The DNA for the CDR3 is TGTGCCAGCAGCCCGGACAGTAACTATGGCTACACCTTC. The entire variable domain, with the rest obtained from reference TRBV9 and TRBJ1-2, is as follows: DSGVTQTPKHLITATGQRVTLRCSPRSGDLSVYWYQQSLDQGLQFLIQYYNGEERAKGNILERFSAQQFPDLHSELNLSSLELGDSALYFCASSPDSNYGYTFGSGTRLTVV.

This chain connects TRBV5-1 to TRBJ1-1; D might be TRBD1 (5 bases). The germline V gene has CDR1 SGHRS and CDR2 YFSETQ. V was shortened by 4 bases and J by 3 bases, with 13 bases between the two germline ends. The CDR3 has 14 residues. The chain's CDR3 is CASSPDRPYTEAFF. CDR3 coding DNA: TGCGCCAGCAGCCCCGACAGACCGTACACTGAAGCTTTCTTT.

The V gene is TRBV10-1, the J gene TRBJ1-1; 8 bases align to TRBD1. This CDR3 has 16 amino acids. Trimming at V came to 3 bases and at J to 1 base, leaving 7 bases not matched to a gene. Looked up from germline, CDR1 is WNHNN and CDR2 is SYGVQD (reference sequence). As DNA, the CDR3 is TGCGCCAGCAGTGATCACAGGGGGGCGCGGAACACTGAAGCTTTCTTT. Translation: CASSDHRGARNTEAFF.

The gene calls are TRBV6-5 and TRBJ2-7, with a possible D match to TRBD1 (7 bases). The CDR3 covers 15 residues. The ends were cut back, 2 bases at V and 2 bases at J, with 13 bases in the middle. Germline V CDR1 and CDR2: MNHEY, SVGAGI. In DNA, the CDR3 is TGTGCCAGCAGTTACGAAGCCAGGGGGGCCTACGAGCAGTACTTC. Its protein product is CASSYEARGAYEQYF.

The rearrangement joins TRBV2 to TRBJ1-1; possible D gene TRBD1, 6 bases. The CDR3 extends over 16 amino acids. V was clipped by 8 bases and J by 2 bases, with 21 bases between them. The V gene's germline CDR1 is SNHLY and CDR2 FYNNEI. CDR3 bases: TGTGCCAGCTCCCCGGGGCAGGGGATGGGAAACACTGAAGCTTTCTTT. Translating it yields CASSPGQGMGNTEAFF.

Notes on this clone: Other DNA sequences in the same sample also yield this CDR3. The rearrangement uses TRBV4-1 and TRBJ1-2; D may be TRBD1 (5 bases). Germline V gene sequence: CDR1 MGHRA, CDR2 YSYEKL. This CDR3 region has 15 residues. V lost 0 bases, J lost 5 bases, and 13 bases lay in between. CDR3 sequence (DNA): TGCGCCAGCAGCCAAGATCGGGGGGTAGGGTATGGCTACACCTTC. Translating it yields CASSQDRGVGYGYTF.

This chain's CDR3 is CASRDSGNEKLFF. The DNA for the CDR3 is TGTGCCAGCCGGGACAGTGGGAATGAAAAACTGTTTTTT. The chain is built from TRBV25-1 and TRBJ1-4, with TRBD1 matching 7 bases. V shed 8 bases, J shed 5 bases, and the junction held 5 bases outside the gene matches. Germline V CDR1 and CDR2: MGHDK, SYGVNS. This CDR3 region has 13 residues.

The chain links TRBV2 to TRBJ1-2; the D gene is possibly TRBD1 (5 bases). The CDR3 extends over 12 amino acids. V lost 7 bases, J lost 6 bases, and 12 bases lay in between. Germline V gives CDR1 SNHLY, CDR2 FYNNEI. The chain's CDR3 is CASNQGADGYTF. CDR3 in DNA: TGTGCCAGCAACCAGGGCGCGGATGGCTACACCTTC.

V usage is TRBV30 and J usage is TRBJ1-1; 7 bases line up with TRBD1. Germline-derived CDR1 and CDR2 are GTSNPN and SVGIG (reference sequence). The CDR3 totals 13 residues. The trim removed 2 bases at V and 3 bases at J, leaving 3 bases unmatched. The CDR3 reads CAWSRQGDTEAFF. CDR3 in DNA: TGTGCCTGGAGTCGACAGGGTGACACTGAAGCTTTCTTT.